Sequencing of this T cell receptor beta chain was carried out in a study of OX40 agonist ivuxolimab in advanced cancers. Whole-study context: Patients achieving partial responses numbered three: one hepatocellular carcinoma case and two cutaneous melanoma cases.

The method was immunoSEQ multiplex PCR; TCRdb's version includes in-frame clones alone and lacks a portion of them. The sample has 70,000 or so clones, about 83% seen once. Trimming took off 1 base at V and 4 bases at J, with 5 bases between the two ends. CDR3 length: 11 amino acids. CDR1 and CDR2 (germline): DFQATT, SNEGSKA (reference sequence). A single count supports this clone. Baseline, cycle 4 day 1, and cycle 7 day 1 were the blood sampling points. This chain links TRBV20-1 with TRBJ2-7; no clear D gene. The TCR originated in an adult with an advanced solid tumor such as melanoma, head and neck, liver or kidney cancer. The sequencing here drew on CD4+ or CD8+ T cells sorted from blood, taken in a trial of the OX40 agonist ivuxolimab. CDR3 coding DNA: TGCAGTGCTAGAGTAGATTACGAGCAGTACTTC. This sequence encodes CSARVDYEQYF.